Listed below are T cell receptor beta chains from one sample, sequenced in a study of blood T cell repertoires in COVID-19. TCRdb's copy holds only in-frame clones and misses some; the assay was immunoSEQ multiplex PCR. The sample has about 130,000 clones, 60% to 85% seen once. Specimen: peripheral blood. The receptors come from a man older than 75 with acute or convalescent COVID-19. Each CDR3 is given with its conserved first and last residue.

TRBJ2-2,17,TRBV4-3,CASSQELGRVRAGELFF
TRBJ2-5,15,TRBV6-4,CASSVLRPGSETQYF
TRBJ1-5,13,TRBV6-5,CASRPGQGRPQHF
TRBJ2-3,13,TRBV3-1/TRBV3-2,CASSRWGADTQYF
TRBJ2-4,11,TRBV12-3/TRBV12-4,CASSPQDIQYF
TRBJ2-7,16,TRBV3-1/TRBV3-2,CASSQDLRQGAYEQYF
TRBJ1-2,14,TRBV7-8,CASSKPDRGGGYTF
TRBJ2-3,15,TRBV5-1,CASSLAPGYTDTQYF
TRBJ2-5,16,TRBV24-1,CATSDARQGNQETQYF
TRBJ1-3,16,TRBV6-5,CASSYSGATAGNTIYF
TRBJ2-1,14,TRBV9,CASSVAVGLGPQFF
TRBJ1-1,12,TRBV24-1,CATSDGNTEAFF
TRBJ2-3,16,TRBV7-3,CASSLTGTASTDTQYF
TRBJ1-2,15,TRBV14,CASSQGQGLNYGYTF
TRBJ1-5,12,TRBV2,CASSDDYQPQHF
TRBJ2-7,13,TRBV12-3/TRBV12-4,CASSLGQLYEQYF
TRBJ2-5,12,TRBV6-5,CASGTSAETQYF
TRBJ1-3,15,TRBV6-5,CASRRTLATGNTIYF
TRBJ2-6,19,TRBV5-4,CASSLDGDRGISGANVLTF
TRBJ2-3,15,TRBV5-4,CASSSLAGVTDTQYF
TRBJ2-2,16,TRBV18,CASSPPEGAPTGELFF
TRBJ2-7,15,TRBV3-1/TRBV3-2,CASSQYRRHSYEQYF
TRBJ2-2,14,TRBV19,CASSPGQGTGELFF
TRBJ2-7,15,TRBV14,CASSHRAGAVYEQYF
TRBJ1-2,14,TRBV2,CASSAGQGSYGYTF
TRBJ1-1,15,TRBV19,CASSTNHGENTEAFF
TRBJ2-3,16,TRBV7-8,CASSLAEVGNSDTQYF
TRBJ2-7,15,TRBV5-1,CASSLGGTAAYEQYF
TRBJ2-2,13,TRBV12-3/TRBV12-4,CASSPRETGELFF
TRBJ1-1,13,TRBV6-5,CASKQGRNTEAFF
TRBJ1-4,18,TRBV15,CATSRDLVGQDPNEKLFF
TRBJ2-1,15,TRBV2,CASTAGGLTYNEQFF
TRBJ2-7,15,TRBV5-8,CASSQFGQEPYEQYF
TRBJ1-2,16,TRBV5-1,CASSHSQGAQNYGYTF
TRBJ1-6,14,TRBV6-5,CASSQDRGNSPLHF
TRBJ2-7,11,TRBV14,CASSAGYEQYF
TRBJ1-6,14,TRBV2,CASNTRGYNSPLHF
TRBJ2-2,15,TRBV5-1,CASSLGEVDSGELFF
TRBJ1-4,17,TRBV5-5,CASSLGGSRTGNEKLFF
TRBJ2-1,13,TRBV7-3,CASSSGLAGKQFF
TRBJ2-3,16,TRBV19,CASSSRPSGSTDTQYF
TRBJ2-3,15,TRBV2,CASSEASDSTDTQYF
TRBJ2-5,16,TRBV5-4,CASSLDMSGGGETQYF
TRBJ1-3,14,TRBV11-2,CASSLGWRGNTIYF
TRBJ2-1,15,TRBV7-7,CASSAHPRGDNEQFF
TRBJ2-1,13,TRBV19,CASSMDGNNEQFF
TRBJ1-1,15,TRBV28,CASSLGQTMNTEAFF
TRBJ1-1,14,TRBV19,CASSPQGVWTEAFF
TRBJ1-2,17,TRBV19,CASSSSKGTRINYGYTF
TRBJ1-1,12,TRBV27,CASSSPTGEAFF
TRBJ1-5,15,TRBV5-8,CASSLGQVSNQPQHF
TRBJ2-3,16,TRBV19,CASSTPGGPGTDTQYF
TRBJ1-1,16,TRBV5-1,CASSLGVGGALTEAFF
TRBJ2-7,15,TRBV4-2,CASSQATGFSYEQYF